Below, 5 T cell receptor beta chains from the same sample are listed, as sequenced in a study of blood T cell repertoires in COVID-19. Produced via immunoSEQ multiplex PCR; TCRdb's table is partial and in-frame only. The sample gives just over 300,000 clones, approximately 90% of which show up once; roughly 4.5% is in the top ten. The specimen sequenced was PBMCs or T cells enriched from blood (not recorded which). The origin of the receptors is a man aged 25 to 40 who had recovered from COVID-19.

The chain is built from TRBV5-5 and TRBJ1-3; D remains ambiguous. V was clipped by 1 base and J by 4 bases, with 15 bases between them. Germline V gives CDR1 SGHKS, CDR2 YYEKEE (reference sequence). The CDR3 is 16 residues long. The CDR3 region is CASSLLDWGGGNTIYF. In nucleotides, the CDR3 is TGTGCCAGCAGCTTGTTAGATTGGGGAGGCGGAAACACCATATATTTT.

The chain links TRBV4-1 to TRBJ2-5; D might be TRBD2 (6 bases). Trimming stripped 2 bases from V and 0 bases from J, with 19 bases between. The CDR3 contains 18 residues. Germline CDR1 reads MGHRA; CDR2 reads YSYEKL. CDR3 residues: CASSQLAGGAPYQETQYF. The CDR3 bases are TGCGCCAGCAGCCAACTAGCTGGCGGGGCCCCATACCAAGAGACCCAGTACTTC.

The chain recombines TRBV7-9 with TRBJ2-2, with D perhaps matching TRBD1 (5 bases). Germline values: CDR1 SEHNR, CDR2 FQNEAQ (reference sequence). Trimming pared 5 bases from V and 1 base from J, leaving 14 bases between. The CDR3 runs 16 residues. The CDR3 DNA reads TGTGCCAGCAGCCCGTCTCTTACAGGGAACACCGGGGAGCTGTTTTTT. Amino acids: CASSPSLTGNTGELFF.

The CDR3 coding sequence is TGTGCCAGCAGCTTCCAAGGGGTCACAACTAGCACAGATACGCAGTATTTT. This encodes CASSFQGVTTSTDTQYF. The gene calls are TRBV5-6 and TRBJ2-3; possibly TRBD1 for D (5 bases). Germline CDR1 and CDR2: SGHDT and YYEEEE. Trimming took 2 bases from V and 0 from J, leaving 16 bases between them. The CDR3 spans 17 residues.

The genes are TRBV2 and TRBJ1-1; D might be TRBD1 (6 bases). V shed 7 bases and J shed 3 bases, with 15 bases lying between them. Germline V gives CDR1 SNHLY, CDR2 FYNNEI. This CDR3 is 14 amino acids long. CDR3 in DNA: TGTGCCAGCAAGGGACACCTGACCGACACTGAAGCTTTCTTT. It yields the protein CASKGHLTDTEAFF. The full variable domain, in which reference TRBV2 and TRBJ1-1 provide the parts outside the CDR3, is EPEVTQTPSHQVTQMGQEVILRCVPISNHLYFYWYRQILGQKVEFLVSFYNNEISEKSEIFDDQFSVERPDGSNFTLKIRSTKLEDSAMYFCASKGHLTDTEAFFGQGTRLTVV.